These 17 T cell receptor beta chains originate from one sample sequenced in a study of OX40 agonist ivuxolimab in advanced cancers. Sequenced by immunoSEQ multiplex PCR; TCRdb stores in-frame clones only, minus some. The sample has 40,000 or so clones; around 85% are singletons. The sequenced sample was CD4+ or CD8+ T cells sorted from blood, obtained in a trial of the OX40 agonist ivuxolimab. These receptor sequences come from an adult with an advanced solid tumor such as melanoma, head and neck, liver or kidney cancer.

The V call is TRBV2, the J call TRBJ2-7, with D unclear. CDR1 and CDR2 from the germline V gene are SNHLY and FYNNEI. V shed 6 bases and J shed 6 bases, with 15 bases lying between them. CDR3 length: 13 amino acids. The CDR3 sequence is CASSQRYDSEQYF. The CDR3 region has the DNA TGTGCCAGCAGCCAAAGATACGACTCCGAGCAGTACTTC.

The gene calls are TRBV5-8 and TRBJ2-1; 15 bases are shared with TRBD2. Losses at the gene ends were 2 bases for V and 4 bases for J; bases not matched to a gene: 7. CDR1 is SGHTS and CDR2 is YDEGEE in the germline V gene. The CDR3 contains 18 residues. The DNA for the CDR3 is TGTGCCAGCAGCTTACCCCCCGGGACTAGCGGGAGGTACAATGAGCAGTTCTTC. It translates to CASSLPPGTSGRYNEQFF.

The chain uses TRBV27 and TRBJ2-1; the D gene is possibly TRBD2 (5 bases). CDR1 MNHEY and CDR2 SMNVEV come from the germline V gene (reference sequence). V dropped 2 bases and J dropped 4 bases, with 6 bases sitting between them. This CDR3 is 13 amino acids long. DNA of the CDR3: TGTGCCAGCAGTTTAGGACTTTACAATGAGCAGTTCTTC. It translates to CASSLGLYNEQFF.

J is TRBJ2-5 and V is TRBV28; no reliable D call. Germline V gives CDR1 MDHEN, CDR2 SYDVKM. Trimming removed 4 bases at V and 4 bases at J, with 4 bases between. The CDR3 is 11 amino acids. The CDR3 reads CASSSRETQYF. The CDR3 bases are TGTGCCAGCAGTTCCAGAGAGACCCAGTACTTC.

The gene calls are TRBV28 and TRBJ1-5, with TRBD1 identical over 7 bases. This CDR3 comprises 14 residues. Losses at the gene ends were 7 bases for V and 1 base for J; bases not matched to a gene: 4. Germline V gives CDR1 MDHEN, CDR2 SYDVKM. The CDR3 DNA is TGTGCCAGCACCCACAGGGGAAGCAATCAGCCCCAGCATTTT. It translates to CASTHRGSNQPQHF.

The rearrangement uses TRBV30 and TRBJ1-3; tentatively, D is TRBD1 (6 bases). Germline loops: CDR1 GTSNPN, CDR2 SVGIG (reference sequence). V was trimmed by 3 bases and J by 0 bases, leaving 12 bases between them. The CDR3 extends over 15 amino acids. The CDR3 DNA is TGTGCCTGGAGGAACACAGGGCCCTCTGGAAACACCATATATTTT. Translating it yields CAWRNTGPSGNTIYF.

The V and J genes are TRBV19 and TRBJ1-5; D unclear. Germline assignment: CDR1 LNHDA and CDR2 SQIVND (reference sequence). The CDR3 runs 14 residues. The V and J ends lost 3 bases and 7 bases respectively, with 13 bases between them. DNA for the CDR3: TGTGCCAGTAGTATGGCACTTGTTGGGCAGCCCCAGCATTTT. Its protein product is CASSMALVGQPQHF.

The J gene is TRBJ1-4, the V gene TRBV28; no clear D. CDR1 MDHEN and CDR2 SYDVKM come from the germline V gene. This CDR3 is 11 amino acids long. V was shortened by 8 bases and J by 5 bases, with 6 bases between the two germline ends. The DNA for the CDR3 is TGTGCCAGCGGTCGGAATGAAAAACTGTTTTTT. It specifies CASGRNEKLFF.

The chain recombines TRBV19 with TRBJ1-5; D perhaps matches TRBD1 (5 bases). This CDR3 is 13 amino acids long. The V gene's germline CDR1 is LNHDA and CDR2 SQIVND (reference sequence). With 9 bases removed from V and 3 bases from J, the gap between germline ends came to 12 bases. The CDR3, as DNA: TGTGCCAGCGGGGACGGCTACAATCAGCCCCAGCATTTT. Its protein is CASGDGYNQPQHF. Complete variable domain (other parts from reference TRBV19 and TRBJ1-5): DGGITQSPKYLFRKEGQNVTLSCEQNLNHDAMYWYRQDPGQGLRLIYYSQIVNDFQKGDIAEGYSVSREKKESFPLTVTSAQKNPTAFYLCASGDGYNQPQHFGDGTRLSIL.

The chain uses TRBV11-1 and TRBJ2-5, with unresolved D. Germline V gene sequence: CDR1 SGHAT, CDR2 FQDESV (reference sequence). The V gene lost 4 bases and the J gene lost 2 bases, with 8 bases spanning the gap. This CDR3 is built from 13 residues. The CDR3 loop is CASSSGYQETQYF. The CDR3 DNA reads as TGTGCCAGCAGCTCTGGGTATCAAGAGACCCAGTACTTC. The full variable domain, completed using reference TRBV11-1 and TRBJ2-5, is EAEVAQSPRYKITEKSQAVAFWCDPISGHATLYWYRQILGQGPELLVQFQDESVVDDSQLPKDRFSAERLKGVDSTLKIQPAELGDSAMYLCASSSGYQETQYFGPGTRLLVL.

The rearrangement links TRBV7-3 to TRBJ2-2, with a tentative D call TRBD1 (5 bases). The germline V gene has CDR1 SGHTA and CDR2 FQGTGA. V was clipped by 4 bases and J by 1 base, with 16 bases between them. The CDR3 is 17 residues long. The CDR3 is CASSSRVGAGNTGELFF. DNA of the CDR3: TGTGCCAGCAGCTCCCGTGTAGGGGCAGGGAACACCGGGGAGCTGTTTTTT.

V is TRBV5-4 and J is TRBJ2-5, with 7 bases identical to TRBD1. Losses at the gene ends were 2 bases for V and 3 bases for J; bases not matched to a gene: 7. CDR3 length equals 15 residues. CDR1 is SGHNT and CDR2 is YYREEE in the germline V gene (reference sequence). The CDR3: CASSLDRDGKETQYF. CDR3 DNA: TGTGCCAGCAGCTTAGACAGGGACGGGAAAGAGACCCAGTACTTC.

The rearrangement joins TRBV18 to TRBJ2-2; D possibly corresponds to TRBD1 (5 bases). V was pared by 6 bases and J by 0 bases, with 17 bases between. Germline-derived CDR1 and CDR2 are KGHSH and LQKENI. This CDR3 contains 17 residues. The CDR3 nucleotides are TGTGCCAGCTCCCGTGAACAGGTAGACGCGAACACCGGGGAGCTGTTTTTT. Encoded protein: CASSREQVDANTGELFF.

This clone appeared a few times. J is TRBJ1-6 and V is TRBV10-3; D remains unclear. Germline CDR1 is ENHRY and CDR2 is SYGVKD. The CDR3 totals 13 residues. V shed 0 bases and J shed 7 bases, with 4 bases lying between them. CDR3 region: CAISESQNSPLHF. As DNA, the CDR3 is TGTGCCATCAGTGAGTCGCAGAATTCACCCCTCCACTTT.

The genes are TRBV29-1 and TRBJ2-1, with D unclear. V was clipped by 6 bases and J by 5 bases, with 11 bases between them. The CDR3 runs to 12 residues. Germline V lookup: CDR1 SQVTM, CDR2 ANQGSEA. CDR3 nucleotides: TGCAGCGTGCTAAGCACCCACAATGAGCAGTTCTTC. As protein: CSVLSTHNEQFF.

V usage is TRBV30 and J usage is TRBJ1-5, with a weak D call TRBD1 (6 bases). V lost 2 bases and J lost 3, with 11 bases in between. Germline V gene data show CDR1 as GTSNPN and CDR2 as SVGIG (reference sequence). CDR3 size: 14 residues. DNA of the CDR3: TGTGCCTGGAGTCCGGGGGCCCCCAATCAGCCCCAGCATTTT. It yields the protein CAWSPGAPNQPQHF.

The rearrangement joins TRBV6-1 to TRBJ1-1; unclear D gene. V lost 6 bases to trimming and J lost 0 bases, with 8 bases between them. This CDR3 has 13 residues. From germline, CDR1 is MNHNS and CDR2 SASEGT. DNA for the CDR3: TGTGCCAGCAGCCCCAGCTTGAACACTGAAGCTTTCTTT. Protein: CASSPSLNTEAFF.